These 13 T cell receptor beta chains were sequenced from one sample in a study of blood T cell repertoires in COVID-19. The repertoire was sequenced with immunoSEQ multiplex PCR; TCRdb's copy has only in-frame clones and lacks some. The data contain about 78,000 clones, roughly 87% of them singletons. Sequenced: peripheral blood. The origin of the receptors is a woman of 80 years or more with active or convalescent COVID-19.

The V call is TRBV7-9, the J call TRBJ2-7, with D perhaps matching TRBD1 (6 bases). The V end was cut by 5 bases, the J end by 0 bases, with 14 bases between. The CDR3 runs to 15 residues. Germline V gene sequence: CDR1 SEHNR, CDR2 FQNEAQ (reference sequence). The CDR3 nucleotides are TGTGCCAGCAGCCCCACCGGGACAAGCTCCTACGAGCAGTACTTC. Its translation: CASSPTGTSSYEQYF.

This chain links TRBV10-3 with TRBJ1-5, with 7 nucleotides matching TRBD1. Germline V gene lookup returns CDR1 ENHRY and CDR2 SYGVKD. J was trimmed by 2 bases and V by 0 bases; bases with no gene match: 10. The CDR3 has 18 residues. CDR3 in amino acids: CAISESKLGGRGNQPQHF. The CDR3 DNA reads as TGTGCCATCAGTGAGTCGAAATTAGGGGGCCGAGGCAATCAGCCCCAGCATTTT.

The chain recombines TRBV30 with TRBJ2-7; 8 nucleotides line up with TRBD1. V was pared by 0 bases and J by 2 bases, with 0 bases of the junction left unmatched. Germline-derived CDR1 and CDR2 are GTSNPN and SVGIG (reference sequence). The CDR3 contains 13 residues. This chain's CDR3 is CAWSVQGAYEQYF. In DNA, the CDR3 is TGTGCCTGGAGTGTACAGGGGGCCTACGAGCAGTACTTC.

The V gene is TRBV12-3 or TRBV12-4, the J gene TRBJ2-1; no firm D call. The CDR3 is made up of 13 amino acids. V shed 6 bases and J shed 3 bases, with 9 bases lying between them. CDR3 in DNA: TGTGCCAGCAGGGCCCCGGGCTACAATGAGCAGTTCTTC. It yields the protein CASRAPGYNEQFF.

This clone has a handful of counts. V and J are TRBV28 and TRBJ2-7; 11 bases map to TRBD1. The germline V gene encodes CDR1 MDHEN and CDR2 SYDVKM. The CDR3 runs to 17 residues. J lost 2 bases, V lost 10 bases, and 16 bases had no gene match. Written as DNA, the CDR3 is TGTGCCACCTCCCAGCTCGGACAGGGGGCGAGGGCCTACGAGCAGTACTTC. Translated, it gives CATSQLGQGARAYEQYF.

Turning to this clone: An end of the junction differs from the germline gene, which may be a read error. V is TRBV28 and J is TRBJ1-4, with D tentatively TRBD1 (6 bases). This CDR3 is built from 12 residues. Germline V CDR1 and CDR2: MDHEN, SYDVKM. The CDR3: CASSLVQGRYAF. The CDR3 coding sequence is TGTGCCAGCAGTTTAGTCCAGGGGAGATACGCCTTT.

The CDR3 nucleotides are TGTGCCAGCAGCGCGCTACGGGGACTAGCGGGAGGAACGGAGGGGAATGAGCAGTTCTTC. Translated: CASSALRGLAGGTEGNEQFF. J is TRBJ2-1 and V is TRBV21-1; TRBD2 is the table's D call and was not checked against the DNA. TRBV21-1 is classified as a pseudogene. This CDR3 has 20 amino acids.

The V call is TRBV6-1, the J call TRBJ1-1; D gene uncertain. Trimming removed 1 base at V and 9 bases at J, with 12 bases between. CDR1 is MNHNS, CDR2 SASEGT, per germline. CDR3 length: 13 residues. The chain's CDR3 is CASSEGEGLKAFF. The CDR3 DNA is TGTGCCAGCAGTGAAGGGGAAGGACTTAAAGCTTTCTTT.

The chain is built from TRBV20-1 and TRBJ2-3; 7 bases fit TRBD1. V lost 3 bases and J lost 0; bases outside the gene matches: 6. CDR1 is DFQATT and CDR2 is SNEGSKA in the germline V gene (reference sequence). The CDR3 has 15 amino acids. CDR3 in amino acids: CSASVRGPSTDTQYF. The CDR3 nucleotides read TGCAGTGCTAGTGTGAGGGGGCCTAGCACAGATACGCAGTATTTT.

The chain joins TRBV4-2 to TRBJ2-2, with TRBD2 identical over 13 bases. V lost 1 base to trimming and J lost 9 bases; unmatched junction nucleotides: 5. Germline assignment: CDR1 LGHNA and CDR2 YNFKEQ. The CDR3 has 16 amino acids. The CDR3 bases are TGTGCCAGCAGCCAAGGACCGACTAGCGGGGGGAGGGAGCTGTTTTTT. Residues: CASSQGPTSGGRELFF.

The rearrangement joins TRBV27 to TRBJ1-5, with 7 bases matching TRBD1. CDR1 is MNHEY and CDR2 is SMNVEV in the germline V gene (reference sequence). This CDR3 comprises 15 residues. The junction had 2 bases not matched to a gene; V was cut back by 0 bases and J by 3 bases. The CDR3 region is CASSLSQGFNQPQHF. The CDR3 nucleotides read TGTGCCAGCAGTTTATCACAGGGGTTCAATCAGCCCCAGCATTTT.

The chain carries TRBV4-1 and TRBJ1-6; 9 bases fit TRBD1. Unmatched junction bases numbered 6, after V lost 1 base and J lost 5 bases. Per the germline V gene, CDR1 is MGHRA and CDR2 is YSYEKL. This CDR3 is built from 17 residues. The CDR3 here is CASSQVAGTGNNSPLHF. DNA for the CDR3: TGCGCCAGCAGCCAAGTCGCCGGGACAGGGAATAATTCACCCCTCCACTTT.

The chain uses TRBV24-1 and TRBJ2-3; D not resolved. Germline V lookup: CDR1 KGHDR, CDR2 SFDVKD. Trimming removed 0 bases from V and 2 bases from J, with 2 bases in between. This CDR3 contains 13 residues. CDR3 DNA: TGTGCCACCAGTGATTTGCTCACAGATACGCAGTATTTT. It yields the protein CATSDLLTDTQYF.